This paragraph covers one T cell receptor (beta chain) sequence. Its cognate antigen is unknown. These data are taken from a study of CD8+CD57+ T cells in acquired aplastic anemia. Overall study context: Yields of DNA that came from sorted CD4+ and CD8+ cells averaged approximately 3.5 ug. Study conclusions and caveats: Overlap between patients and controls comprised twenty-nine CD8+ CDR3 sequences. CD8+ Simpson's diversity in patients was not significantly different from that in controls.

Germline lookup yields CDR1 DFQATT and CDR2 SNEGSKA (reference sequence). This CDR3 is 12 amino acids long. Trimming removed 5 bases from V and 6 bases from J, with 13 bases in between. Genomic DNA templated the TCR beta VDJ and CDR3 profiling. TCRdb redid the calling of the reads with MiXCR, one entry per CDR3 protein. Among about 270,000 distinct CDR3 sequences listed, 50% to 70% were seen once. Sequences were obtained from sorted CD4+, CD8+, or CD8+CD57+ T cells (not recorded which) from PBMCs. The chain joins TRBV20-1 to TRBJ1-2; TRBD1 might be the D (5 bases). The receptor was isolated from a human donor with severe aplastic anemia or a healthy control (not recorded which). This CDR3 is CSARWTTHGYTF. CDR3 bases: TGCAGTGCTCGATGGACAACGCATGGCTACACCTTC.